This T cell receptor beta chain was profiled in a study of shared clonotypes between healthy human individuals. Turning to this clone: No antigen is known for it.

This CDR3 is built from 16 residues. The germline gives CDR1 LNHDA, CDR2 SQIVND (reference sequence). Trimming stripped 4 bases from V and 8 bases from J, with 21 bases between. Assay used: immunoSEQ multiplex PCR; TCRdb lists only in-frame clones, some missing. The sample lists some 2,500,000 clones, roughly 93% occurring once. The study, taken as a whole, reports: Donors were few, which limited the genetic and exposure-history diversity represented. Only blood was sampled, and tissue TCR repertoires likely differ from blood ones.

The sequencing input was naive CD4+ T cells from PBMCs. Subset denoted: CD45RA+ positively selected. The origin of this receptor is a man aged 18 to 30 in good health. Some clones in this sample may be carry-over from other donors' samples. V gene TRBV19 combines with J gene TRBJ2-1, with D possibly called TRBD1 or TRBD2 (5 bases each). In DNA form, the CDR3 reads TGTGCCAGTAGTACGTCAATTCGAGCTGGGACGGATGAGCAGTTCTTC. Its translation: CASSTSIRAGTDEQFF.